The rows below give T cell receptor beta chains drawn from one sample of a study of CD8 T cells in Susac syndrome. TCRdb recomputed calls from the immunoSEQ multiplex PCR reads with MiXCR, one row per CDR3 protein. The sample includes 150,000 to 200,000 distinct CDR3 sequences, nearly 97% of them seen just once. Sequenced: CD4+ T cells from PBMCs. These receptors all come from a human donor with Susac syndrome. CDR3s include the opening cysteine and the closing phenylalanine or tryptophan. The D gene is left open where the match is weak. Size is omitted from some rows. Given values are once, few, many or a class for expanded clones.

V gene	J gene	clone size	D gene	CDR3 DNA	CDR3 protein
TRBV14	TRBJ2-6	-	-	TGTGCCAGCAGCCAAGGATTTTTAGGGAGCTCTGGGGCCAACGTCCTGACTTTC	CASSQGFLGSSGANVLTF
TRBV7-2	TRBJ2-1	-	-	TGTGCCAGCAGGGCGCAGGGCCTGGGGGTCAATGAGCAGTTCTTC	CASRAQGLGVNEQFF
TRBV6-2/TRBV6-3	TRBJ2-1	-	-	TGTGCCAGCAGGCCACCGGTGGGGGGCCGGACCTACAATGAGCAGTTCTTC	CASRPPVGGRTYNEQFF
TRBV5-4	TRBJ2-2	once	TRBD2	TGTGCCAGCAGCTTCGAGCGGGGGAACACCGGGGAGCTGTTTTTT	CASSFERGNTGELFF
TRBV5-1	TRBJ1-6	-	TRBD1	TGCGCCAGCAGCTTGCAGGACAGGGGTTTTTCACCCCTCCACTTT	CASSLQDRGFSPLHF
TRBV3-1	TRBJ2-7	once	TRBD1	TGTGCCAGCAGCCTGCCGGGACAGTCCTACGAGCAGTACTTC	CASSLPGQSYEQYF
TRBV15	TRBJ2-7	-	TRBD1	TGTGCCACCAGCAGGGACAGGGGTGGGGACGAGCAGTACTTC	CATSRDRGGDEQYF
TRBV7-8	TRBJ2-3	-	-	TGTGCCAGCATTGTGGGGGGTTTCACAGATACGCAGTATTTT	CASIVGGFTDTQYF
TRBV5-1	TRBJ2-1	once	-	TGCGCCAGCAGCTCCCGGGACGGAAACAATGAGCAGTTCTTC	CASSSRDGNNEQFF
TRBV12-3/TRBV12-4	TRBJ1-1	-	-	TGTGCCAGCAGTCCGCGTAGGCGGAGTACAGCTGAAGCTTTCTTT	CASSPRRRSTAEAFF
TRBV9	TRBJ1-1	-	-	TGTGCCAGCAGCGTAGAAGGGATTAGGAACACTGAAGCTTTCTTT	CASSVEGIRNTEAFF
TRBV30	TRBJ1-2	-	-	TGTGCCTGTTACAGGGAGGATGGCTACACCTTC	CACYREDGYTF
TRBV4-3	TRBJ2-2	-	-	TGCGCCAGCAGCCCTTTTTCCGACGCCACCGGGGAGCTGTTTTTT	CASSPFSDATGELFF
TRBV6-6	TRBJ2-1	-	-	TGTGCCAGCACCACGACTAGAGGCAATGAGCAGTTCTTC	CASTTTRGNEQFF
TRBV3-1	TRBJ2-5	-	-	TGTGCCAGCCTTCCTCAGGGGGGCCGATCAGAGACCCAGTACTTC	CASLPQGGRSETQYF
TRBV30	TRBJ2-5	-	-	TGTGCCCTCGGGGGGCAGTGGCAAGAGACCCAGTACTTC	CALGGQWQETQYF
TRBV5-6	TRBJ2-1	-	-	TGTGCCAGCAGTTATACAGGATTATCCTACAATGAGCAGTTCTTC	CASSYTGLSYNEQFF
TRBV5-4	TRBJ1-3	-	-	TGTGCCAGCAGCTTTACCCCCTGGAACACCATATATTTT	CASSFTPWNTIYF
TRBV2	TRBJ1-6	-	TRBD1	TGTGCCAGCTATCGGGACAGGAGGTTCTCACCCCTCCACTTT	CASYRDRRFSPLHF
TRBV5-6	TRBJ2-5	few	-	TGTGCCAGCAGCTTGGGCAGAACTCAAGAGACCCAGTACTTC	CASSLGRTQETQYF
TRBV15	TRBJ2-1	-	TRBD1	TGTGCCACCAGCAGAACCCGGGACAGGGTCTCCAATGAGCAGTTCTTC	CATSRTRDRVSNEQFF
TRBV24-1	TRBJ2-5	-	TRBD1	TGTGCCACCAGTGATCCCACAGGGGGCCAAGAGACCCAGTACTTC	CATSDPTGGQETQYF
TRBV19	TRBJ2-5	once	-	TGTGCCAGTAGACTAGACCAAGAGACCCAGTACTTC	CASRLDQETQYF
TRBV30	TRBJ2-1	-	-	TGTGCCTGGAGTGCCCCGGGCAATGAGCAGTTCTTC	CAWSAPGNEQFF
TRBV19	TRBJ2-3	-	-	TGTGCCAGTAGGCAAGGAGGGTTGGGCACAGATACGCAGTATTTT	CASRQGGLGTDTQYF
TRBV19	TRBJ1-2	-	-	TGTGCCAGTAGTATATCGTCGCAGGTTTATGGCTACACCTTC	CASSISSQVYGYTF
TRBV4-2	TRBJ2-1	-	-	TGTGCCAGCAGCCAAGATGGAAGCAGGAACAATGAGCAGTTCTTC	CASSQDGSRNNEQFF
TRBV4-2	TRBJ2-1	-	TRBD2	TGTGCCAGCAGCCAAGATCCCCTGGGAGCGGGGACCTACAATGAGCAGTTCTTC	CASSQDPLGAGTYNEQFF
TRBV5-1	TRBJ1-2	-	-	TGCGCCAGCAGCTTGCCAGGGGCGCTTGGCTACACCTTC	CASSLPGALGYTF
TRBV4-2	TRBJ1-2	-	-	TGTGCCAGCAGCGCCGACTACTATGGCTACACCTTC	CASSADYYGYTF
TRBV30	TRBJ1-3	-	-	TGTGCCTGGATAGGAACTGACACCATATATTTT	CAWIGTDTIYF
TRBV4-1	TRBJ2-3	-	-	TGCGCCAGCAGATGGGCGGACACAGATACGCAGTATTTT	CASRWADTDTQYF
TRBV3-1	TRBJ1-2	-	-	TGTGCCAGCAGCCAAGAAGAAGGGATCTATGGCTACACCTTC	CASSQEEGIYGYTF
TRBV30	TRBJ2-2	-	TRBD1	TGTGCCTGGACCCTGACAGGGACGGCCGGGGAGCTGTTTTTT	CAWTLTGTAGELFF
TRBV9	TRBJ2-6	-	-	TGTGCCAGCAGCGTAAGGACGGTGGCATCCGGGGCCAACGTCCTGACTTTC	CASSVRTVASGANVLTF
TRBV7-9	TRBJ2-3	-	TRBD2	TGTGCCAGCAGCTTAACCGCGGGGGGGAGCACAGATACGCAGTATTTT	CASSLTAGGSTDTQYF
TRBV5-1	TRBJ1-1	-	-	TGCGCCAGCAGCTTGGAATCACTCCTGGGGGAAGCTTTCTTT	CASSLESLLGEAFF
TRBV6-2/TRBV6-3	TRBJ1-1	once	-	TGTGCCAGCAGTAAACACCGGGTCCTCCACCGCGACACTGAAGCTTTCTTT	CASSKHRVLHRDTEAFF
TRBV7-9	TRBJ2-5	-	TRBD2	TGTGCCAGCAGCATACGAGCGGGGGTCGTCCAAGAGACCCAGTACTTC	CASSIRAGVVQETQYF
TRBV29-1	TRBJ2-7	-	TRBD1	TGCAGCGTTGACCCGGGACAGGCCTACGGGCAGTACTTC	CSVDPGQAYGQYF
TRBV7-9	TRBJ2-2	-	-	TGTGCCAGCAGCTTAGCGCTTGGGCTGAACACCGGGGAGCTGTTTTTT	CASSLALGLNTGELFF
TRBV5-1	TRBJ2-7	-	TRBD2	TGCGCCAGCAGCTTGGGACTAGCGGCATCCTACGAGCAGTACTTC	CASSLGLAASYEQYF
TRBV3-1	TRBJ2-5	-	-	TGTGCCAGCATCCACTCCGGCGTGGGGACCCAGTACTTC	CASIHSGVGTQYF
TRBV29-1	TRBJ1-1	once	-	TGCAGCGTTGAAAGGTCGGGTCAAACTGAAGCTTTCTTT	CSVERSGQTEAFF
TRBV11-2	TRBJ2-5	-	TRBD2	TGTGCCAGCAGCTTAGAGCGGGGGAGTTTCCAAGAGACCCAGTACTTC	CASSLERGSFQETQYF
TRBV7-9	TRBJ2-2	-	TRBD1	TGTGCCAGCAGCCCTAGGACAGGCTCGCCTGGGGAGCTGTTTTTT	CASSPRTGSPGELFF
TRBV5-4	TRBJ2-5	once	-	TGTGCCAGCAGCTTGTCGCGGAGGGAAGAGACCCAGTACTTC	CASSLSRREETQYF
TRBV4-3	TRBJ2-3	once	-	TGCGCCAGCAGCCCCTCCCGGACGGAGGGTACAGATACGCAGTATTTT	CASSPSRTEGTDTQYF
TRBV9	TRBJ1-1	-	-	TGTGCCAGCAGCGTAGTGGGGGGGATGAACACTGAAGCTTTCTTT	CASSVVGGMNTEAFF
TRBV11-2	TRBJ2-2	-	TRBD2	TGTGCCAGCACCCGAAAGAGGCTAGCGGGGTCCCCGAACACCGGGGAGCTGTTTTTT	CASTRKRLAGSPNTGELFF
TRBV11-2	TRBJ2-5	-	-	TGTGCCAGCAGCTTAATGGGTCGACTGACGGGGGAGACCCAGTACTTC	CASSLMGRLTGETQYF